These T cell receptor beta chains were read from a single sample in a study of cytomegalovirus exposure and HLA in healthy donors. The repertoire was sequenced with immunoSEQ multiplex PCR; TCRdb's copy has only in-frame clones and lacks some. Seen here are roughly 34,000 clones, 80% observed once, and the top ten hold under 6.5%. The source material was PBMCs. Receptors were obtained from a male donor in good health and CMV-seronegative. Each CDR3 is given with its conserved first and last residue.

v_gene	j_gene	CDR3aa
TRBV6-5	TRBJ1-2	CASSYRDRPRGYTF
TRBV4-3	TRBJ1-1	CASSQEPTPRDTEAFF
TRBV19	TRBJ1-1	CASTVDTLYTEAFF
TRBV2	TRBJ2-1	CASSDLLAESYNEQFF
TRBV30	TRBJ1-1	CAWSVIQGAEAFF
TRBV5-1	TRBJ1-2	CASSLDGRSNYGYTF
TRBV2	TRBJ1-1	CASSAEEVGNTEAFF
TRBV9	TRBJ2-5	CASSVFSDSRPQETQYF
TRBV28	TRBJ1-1	CASSFTRGAFF
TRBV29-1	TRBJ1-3	CSVVPDYSGNTIYF
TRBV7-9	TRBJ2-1	CASSLAKASGREASHEQFF
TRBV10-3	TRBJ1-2	CAISRQDYGYTF
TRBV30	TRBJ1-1	CAWTGGSMNTEAFF
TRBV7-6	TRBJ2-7	CASSPRSSGRDEQYF
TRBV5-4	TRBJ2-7	CASSLGQFSYEQYF
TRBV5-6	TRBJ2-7	CASSLYNEQYF
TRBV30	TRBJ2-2	CAWTGGQGATGELFF
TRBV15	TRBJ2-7	CATSRDHFRGREGGYEQYF
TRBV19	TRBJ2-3	CASNFGGRASTDTQYF
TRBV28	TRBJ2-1	CASSLLLAGTYNEQFF
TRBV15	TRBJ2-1	CATSRDSGTGGTYNEQFF
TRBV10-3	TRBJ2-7	CAISTGTVSYEQYF